This T cell receptor (beta chain) was obtained from a study of cytomegalovirus exposure and HLA in healthy donors. PCR employed 60 Vbeta and 13 Jbeta primers. Clones were sequenced by immunoSEQ multiplex PCR, and TCRdb holds only the in-frame ones, with some missing. This table has around 140,000 clones, 75% to 80% appearing once. A few counts support this clone. The V and J ends lost 4 bases and 8 bases, in that order; junction bases with no gene match: 10. The CDR3 has 15 residues. Germline loops: CDR1 SGHNT, CDR2 YYREEE (reference sequence). The V and J genes are TRBV5-4 and TRBJ2-1; TRBD2 matches 9 bases. The receptor comes from a woman in her thirties or forties in good health and CMV-seropositive. The sequencing input was PBMCs. The CDR3 nucleotides read TGTGCCAGCAGCCCTAGCGGGAACTCCCCACATGAGCAGTTCTTC. This sequence encodes CASSPSGNSPHEQFF.